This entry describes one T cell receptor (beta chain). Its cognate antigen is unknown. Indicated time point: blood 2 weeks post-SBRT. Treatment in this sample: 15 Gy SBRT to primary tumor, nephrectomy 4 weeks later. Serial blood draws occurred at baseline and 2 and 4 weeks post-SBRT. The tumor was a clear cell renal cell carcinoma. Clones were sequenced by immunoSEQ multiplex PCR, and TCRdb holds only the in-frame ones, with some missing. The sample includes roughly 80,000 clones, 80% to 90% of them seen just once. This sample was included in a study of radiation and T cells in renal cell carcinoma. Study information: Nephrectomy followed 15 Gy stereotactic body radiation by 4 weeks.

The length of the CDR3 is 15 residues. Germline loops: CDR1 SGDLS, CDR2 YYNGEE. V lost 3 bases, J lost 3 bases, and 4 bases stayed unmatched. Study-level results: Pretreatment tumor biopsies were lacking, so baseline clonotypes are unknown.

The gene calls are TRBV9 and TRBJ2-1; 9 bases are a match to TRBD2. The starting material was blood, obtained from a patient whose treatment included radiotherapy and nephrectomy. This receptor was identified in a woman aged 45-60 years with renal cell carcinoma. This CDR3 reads CASSGASGVYNEQFF. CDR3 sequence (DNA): TGTGCCAGCAGCGGGGCTAGCGGGGTCTACAATGAGCAGTTCTTC.